This entry lists 27 T cell receptor beta chains sequenced from one sample in a study of blood T cells in healthy people across ages. A second PCR, run for roughly 6 to 11 cycles, used a sample-barcoded 5' primer plus a J-beta primer mix. TCRdb passed the 5' RACE reads through MiXCR, listing each CDR3 protein once. The data hold approximately 1,700,000 distinct CDR3 sequences, with about two fifths observed a single time. The sample was blood. These receptors all stem from a human donor in good health.

This clonotype was recorded many times. Given a much more abundant clone one base away, this may be a read error. The chain carries TRBV5-1 and TRBJ1-2; 12 nucleotides line up with TRBD1. The length of the CDR3 is 14 residues. The V gene's germline CDR1 is SGHRS and CDR2 YFSETQ. Trimming cost V 3 bases and J 8 bases; bases outside gene matches: 5. The CDR3 bases are TGCGCCAGCAGCTGGGGGACAGGGGGCGCCGGCTACACCTTC. This gives the protein CASSWGTGGAGYTF.

This clonotype was observed a handful of times. The chain has TRBV9 and TRBJ2-1; 8 bases fit TRBD1. CDR1 and CDR2 (germline): SGDLS, YYNGEE. Trimming removed 3 bases from V and 6 bases from J; junction bases left unmatched: 11. The CDR3 length is 16 residues. The CDR3 DNA reads TGTGCCAGCAGCGGGACAGGGTACGGGCCTCGCAATGAGCAGTTCTTC. As protein: CASSGTGYGPRNEQFF.

This rearrangement joins TRBV9 to TRBJ1-2, with 11 bases lining up with TRBD1. Looked up from germline, CDR1 is SGDLS and CDR2 is YYNGEE. V gave up 0 bases and J gave up 8 bases; unmatched junction bases: 9. The CDR3 covers 16 residues. The CDR3 DNA sequence: TGTGCCAGCAGCGTAGCGAGGACAGGGGGCCGGAACGGCTACACCTTC. It codes for CASSVARTGGRNGYTF.

This clonotype was detected ten times or more. V is TRBV12-3 or TRBV12-4 and J is TRBJ1-5; 10 bases map to TRBD1. The CDR3 runs 13 residues. The junction had 2 bases not matched to a gene; V was cut back by 6 bases and J by 6 bases. The CDR3 DNA sequence: TGTGCCAGCAGGGGACAGGGGAGTCAGCCCCAGCATTTT. As protein: CASRGQGSQPQHF.

This clonotype was found a few times. V is TRBV29-1 and J is TRBJ2-6, with 7 bases fitting TRBD2. V lost 7 bases, J lost 2 bases, and 5 bases stayed unmatched. CDR3 length: 14 residues. CDR1 SQVTM and CDR2 ANQGSEA come from the germline V gene. The CDR3 sequence: CSARGDAGANVLTF. CDR3 DNA: TGCAGCGCCCGGGGGGATGCTGGGGCCAACGTCCTGACTTTC.

This clonotype was recorded a few times. The chain carries TRBV20-1 and TRBJ1-2; unclear D gene. V lost 3 bases and J lost 1, with 6 bases in between. CDR3 length equals 12 residues. CDR1 DFQATT and CDR2 SNEGSKA come from the germline V gene (reference sequence). The CDR3 bases are TGCAGTGCTAGGGATCATAACTATGGCTACACCTTC. This translates into CSARDHNYGYTF.

The gene calls are TRBV7-2 and TRBJ1-2; D is undetermined. Trimming shortened V by 5 bases and J by 8 bases, and 12 bases separated the two germline ends. The CDR3 covers 12 residues. Looked up from germline, CDR1 is SGHTA and CDR2 is FQGNSA. CDR3 bases: TGTGCCAGCAGCCAAGATCCACGGGGCTACACCTTC. It encodes CASSQDPRGYTF.

This clonotype came up many times. V and J are TRBV4-1 and TRBJ1-2; TRBD1 aligns across 12 bases. The CDR3 has 17 residues. CDR1 MGHRA and CDR2 YSYEKL come from the germline V gene. Germline trimming cut 5 bases from V and 3 bases from J; bases unmatched to any gene: 10. CDR3 nucleotide sequence: TGCGCCAGCAGCACCGGGACAGGGGGCGCATTGTACTATGGCTACACCTTC. Protein: CASSTGTGGALYYGYTF.

Worth noting for this clonotype: One junction end does not reproduce the germline sequence, and a read error may be involved. The genes are TRBV24-1 and TRBJ2-1, with 10 bases aligning to TRBD2. CDR1 is KGHDR and CDR2 is SFDVKD in the germline V gene. CDR3 length: 16 amino acids. The CDR3 is CASSDLIQRGGNEQFF. The CDR3 DNA reads TGTGCCTCCAGTGATTTGATCCAGCGGGGGGGAAATGAGCAGTTCTTC.

The table lists this clonotype with a few counts. This rearrangement joins TRBV20-1 to TRBJ2-1; D ambiguous. Germline CDR1 reads DFQATT; CDR2 reads SNEGSKA (reference sequence). The CDR3 length is 13 residues. The V gene lost 8 bases and the J gene lost 5 bases, with 16 bases spanning the gap. The CDR3 DNA is TGCAGTTGCTCGATAGCTAACCACAATGAGCAGTTCTTC. Its protein product is CSCSIANHNEQFF.

Worth noting for this clonotype: This is likely a read error, given that the CDR3 carries no conserved phenylalanine or tryptophan at its end. V is TRBV20-1 and J is TRBJ1-5; D ambiguous. Germline V CDR1 and CDR2: DFQATT, SNEGSKA (reference sequence). V shed 0 bases and J shed 4 bases, with 13 bases lying between them. The CDR3 is 15 amino acids. The CDR3 coding sequence is TGCAGTGCTAGAGATGAGGGTTTGTGGAATCAGCCCCAGCATCTT. Protein: CSARDEGLWNQPQHL.

The rearrangement uses TRBV6-2 or TRBV6-3 and TRBJ1-2; 8 bases map to TRBD1. Germline values: CDR1 MNHEY, CDR2 SVGEGT. This CDR3 spans 14 amino acids. With V trimmed by 4 bases and J by 4 bases, 5 bases remained unmatched. CDR3 in DNA: TGTGCCAGCAGTTCGGACAGGGCGGCCTATGGCTACACCTTC. Translation: CASSSDRAAYGYTF.

This clonotype occurred a few times. V usage is TRBV4-1 and J usage is TRBJ1-4; a weak D match, TRBD1 (6 bases). This CDR3 has 16 amino acids. Germline V CDR1 and CDR2: MGHRA, YSYEKL. Trimming left V 0 bases short and J 7 bases short, with 15 bases between. The CDR3 nucleotides read TGCGCCAGCAGCCAAGAAAAGGGGGGGTTGGGTGAAAAACTGTTTTTT. Protein product: CASSQEKGGLGEKLFF.

Only a few counts were recorded for this clonotype. The rearrangement uses TRBV15 and TRBJ2-1; 7 bases are a match to TRBD1. Germline V gene sequence: CDR1 LNHNV, CDR2 YYDKDF (reference sequence). CDR3 size: 16 residues. V trimming: 1 base; J trimming: 3 bases; junction bases outside the gene matches: 6. The CDR3: CATSRGQGRGYNEQFF. CDR3 DNA sequence: TGTGCCACCAGCAGAGGACAGGGACGCGGCTACAATGAGCAGTTCTTC.

V usage is TRBV7-6 and J usage is TRBJ2-1; a possible D gene is TRBD2 (7 bases). This CDR3 spans 16 amino acids. V lost 1 base and J 5 bases, leaving 15 bases between the germline ends. Per the germline V gene, CDR1 is SGHVS and CDR2 is FNYEAQ. CDR3 DNA: TGTGCCAGCAGCTTAGTCGCGGGGGCCCACAACAATGAGCAGTTCTTC. Its translation is CASSLVAGAHNNEQFF. Full variable domain (remainder filled in from reference TRBV7-6 and TRBJ2-1): GAGVSQSPRYKVTKRGQDVALRCDPISGHVSLYWYRQALGQGPEFLTYFNYEAQQDKSGLPNDRFSAERPEGSISTLTIQRTEQRDSAMYRCASSLVAGAHNNEQFFGPGTRLTVL.

The V gene is TRBV5-1, the J gene TRBJ2-4, with 10 bases identical to TRBD2. The J call is uncertain, as TRBJ2-7 better fits the DNA end. Germline values: CDR1 SGHRS, CDR2 YFSETQ. This CDR3 spans 14 amino acids. The CDR3 DNA follows: TGCGCCAGCAGCACAGGACTAGCGGAGAACGAGCAGTACTTC. Translation: CASSTGLAENEQYF.

The rearrangement joins TRBV6-2 or TRBV6-3 to TRBJ2-5, with 11 bases lining up with TRBD2. Germline CDR1 MNHEY, CDR2 SVGEGT. There are 14 residues in the CDR3. The junction had 5 bases not matched to a gene; V was cut back by 6 bases and J by 5 bases. Here the CDR3 DNA reads TGTGCCAGCAGGTCGACTAGCGGGGATGAGACCCAGTACTTC. This translates into CASRSTSGDETQYF.

This clonotype turned up a few times. The chain is built from TRBV6-5 and TRBJ2-6; D not resolved. This CDR3 spans 16 amino acids. Germline CDR1 reads MNHEY; CDR2 reads SVGAGI. Trimming removed 6 bases at V and 2 bases at J, with 14 bases between. The CDR3 DNA is TGTGCCAGCAGGCGTGACGGCCGGGCTGGGGCCAACGTCCTGACTTTC. Its translation: CASRRDGRAGANVLTF.

The chain is built from TRBV19 and TRBJ1-6; D is unclear. Germline CDR1 LNHDA, CDR2 SQIVND (reference sequence). V lost 4 bases to trimming and J lost 0 bases, with 10 bases between them. The CDR3 has 16 amino acids. The CDR3 loop is CASSTQASSYNSPLHF. The CDR3 nucleotides are TGTGCCAGTAGTACGCAGGCGAGCTCCTATAATTCACCCCTCCACTTT. The full variable domain, with the rest looked up from reference TRBV19 and TRBJ1-6, is DGGITQSPKYLFRKEGQNVTLSCEQNLNHDAMYWYRQDPGQGLRLIYYSQIVNDFQKGDIAEGYSVSREKKESFPLTVTSAQKNPTAFYLCASSTQASSYNSPLHFGNGTRLTVT.

The chain employs TRBV4-3 and TRBJ2-4; D possibly corresponds to TRBD1 (5 bases). Germline V CDR1 and CDR2: LGHNA, YSLEER. V lost 0 bases and J lost 8, with 17 bases in between. CDR3 length: 16 residues. The DNA of the CDR3 is TGCGCCAGCAGCCAAGAACCTGGGGCCAGGCACGACATTCAGTACTTC. Its protein is CASSQEPGARHDIQYF.

This chain uses TRBV21-1 with TRBJ1-5; the table's D call TRBD1 went unverified against the DNA. TRBV21-1 is a documented pseudogene. The CDR3 sequence is 18 residues long. In DNA form, the CDR3 reads TGTGCCAGCAGCAGGAGGGGGGCGGGAGTTACCCTCCATCAGCCCCAGCATTTT. It yields the protein CASSRRGAGVTLHQPQHF.

This chain connects TRBV6-1 to TRBJ1-2; 10 bases agree with TRBD1. V shed 3 bases and J 5 bases; nucleotides not matched to a gene: 3. The germline V gene encodes CDR1 MNHNS and CDR2 SASEGT. The CDR3 contains 14 residues. In nucleotides, the CDR3 is TGTGCCAGCAGTGAGACAGGGGGCGCGTATGGCTACACCTTC. Its protein product is CASSETGGAYGYTF.

The chain carries TRBV28 and TRBJ1-5; the D gene is possibly TRBD1 (6 bases). CDR1 is MDHEN, CDR2 SYDVKM, per germline. V dropped 7 bases and J dropped 5 bases, with 15 bases sitting between them. This CDR3 spans 14 amino acids. In DNA, the CDR3 is TGTGCCAGCACCACAGAAGGGGGGTATCAGCCCCAGCATTTT. It encodes CASTTEGGYQPQHF.

The chain has TRBV14 and TRBJ2-1; unclear D gene. Trimming took off 0 bases at V and 9 bases at J, with 9 bases between the two ends. The CDR3 length is 13 residues. The germline CDR1 and CDR2 sequences are SGHDN and FVKESK. CDR3: CASSQDENFEQFF. CDR3 bases: TGTGCCAGCAGCCAAGATGAGAACTTTGAGCAGTTCTTC.

V gene TRBV4-3 combines with J gene TRBJ2-7; D gene ambiguous. V lost 0 bases and J 2 bases, leaving 11 bases between the germline ends. Germline V gene data show CDR1 as LGHNA and CDR2 as YSLEER. There are 15 residues in the CDR3. The CDR3 bases are TGCGCCAGCAGCCAAGATGGGCAGGATCCCTACGAGCAGTACTTC. Protein sequence: CASSQDGQDPYEQYF.

V and J are TRBV7-9 and TRBJ1-6, with D uncertain. V gave up 1 base and J gave up 6 bases, with 7 bases separating them. The CDR3 is 14 amino acids. Germline-derived CDR1 and CDR2 are SEHNR and FQNEAQ (reference sequence). The CDR3 here is CASSLVPPNSPLHF. For the CDR3, the DNA is TGTGCCAGCAGCTTAGTCCCGCCTAATTCACCCCTCCACTTT. The full variable domain, in which reference TRBV7-9 and TRBJ1-6 provide the parts outside the CDR3, is DTGVSQNPRHKITKRGQNVTFRCDPISEHNRLYWYRQTLGQGPEFLTYFQNEAQLEKSRLLSDRFSAERPKGSFSTLEIQRTEQGDSAMYLCASSLVPPNSPLHFGNGTRLTVT.

Worth noting for this clonotype: Germline is not matched at one junction end, which may reflect a read error. The chain joins TRBV7-2 to TRBJ2-1; 7 nucleotides align to TRBD1. The germline CDR1 and CDR2 sequences are SGHTA and FQGNSA. The CDR3 is made up of 16 amino acids. The CDR3 DNA is TGTGCCAGCAGCTACCCTAGGGGGCTGCTTAACAATGAGCGGTTCTTC. Its translation: CASSYPRGLLNNERFF.